These 3 T cell receptor beta chains share one sample of origin, sequenced in a study of regulatory T cells in long-lasting Graves disease. The time point denotes: newly diagnosed GD, antithyroid drugs for less than 3 months. Isolated PBMC RNA provided the starting material for the TCR library. Arm-PCR of CDR3 regions and iRepertoire HTBI primers were used to build TCR beta libraries. TCRdb itself ran the multiplex PCR reads through MiXCR, one entry per CDR3 protein. The table lists 550,000 or so distinct CDR3 sequences, around 12% of them singletons. This sample was shared with a second study, whose subject was T cells in Graves' hyperthyroidism and ophthalmopathy.

The source was peripheral blood mononuclear cells (PBMCs), collected at new diagnosis, from a patient treated with antithyroid drugs. The origin of the receptors is a woman in her thirties with Graves disease.

This clonotype has a single count. This chain links TRBV5-1 with TRBJ2-1; a weak D match, TRBD1 (5 bases). The ends were cut back, 0 bases at V and 3 bases at J, with 13 bases in the middle. Germline-derived CDR1 and CDR2 are SGHRS and YFSETQ. The CDR3 is 16 amino acids. CDR3 protein: CASSLDRGKIYNEQFF. The CDR3, as DNA: TGCGCCAGCAGCTTGGATAGGGGTAAGATCTACAATGAGCAGTTCTTC.

To note about this clonotype: Because it lacks the conserved phenylalanine or tryptophan at the end, this CDR3 is likely a read error. The limits of the CDR3 on the DNA are not certain, so only TCRdb's listed CDR3 is given. The rearrangement joins TRBV4-2 to TRBJ2-2; the table's D call of TRBD2 was not tested on the DNA. Germline CDR1 LGHNA, CDR2 YNFKEQ. The length of the CDR3 is 11 amino acids, counting both ends. The CDR3 is CASSPRLPLRI.

This clonotype was seen many times. The rearrangement links TRBV5-6 to TRBJ1-1, with D perhaps TRBD1 (5 bases). Trimming shortened V by 4 bases and J by 8 bases, and 15 bases separated the two germline ends. This CDR3 region has 13 residues. CDR1 and CDR2 (germline): SGHDT, YYEEEE. CDR3 in amino acids: CASSVGPSREAFF. CDR3 coding DNA: TGTGCCAGCAGCGTGGGACCGTCGAGGGAAGCTTTCTTT.